This passage covers 10 T cell receptor beta chains from one sample sequenced in a study of blood T cell repertoires in COVID-19. Profiling relied on immunoSEQ multiplex PCR, and the TCRdb table lists in-frame clones only, not all of them. The table shows more than 60,000 clones, with roughly four fifths occurring only once. Sequenced material: peripheral blood. The receptors were sampled from a man aged 55 to 70 with acute or convalescent COVID-19.

The chain recombines TRBV7-2 with TRBJ2-6; no firm D call. Germline lookup yields CDR1 SGHTA and CDR2 FQGNSA. The CDR3 extends over 15 amino acids. Trimming took 1 base from V and 0 from J, leaving 4 bases between them. The CDR3 region has the DNA TGTGCCAGCAGCTTAGTGAGCTCTGGGGCCAACGTCCTGACTTTC. The encoded protein is CASSLVSSGANVLTF.

The CDR3 bases are TGTGCCAGCAGCCGTAGACAGGACTTCGCCTACGAGCAGTACTTC. Residues: CASSRRQDFAYEQYF. This chain uses TRBV14 with TRBJ2-7, with D possibly TRBD1 on 6 matching bases. Trimming took off 4 bases at V and 2 bases at J, with 15 bases between the two ends. The CDR3 has 15 amino acids. Germline V lookup: CDR1 SGHDN, CDR2 FVKESK.

The chain links TRBV7-2 to TRBJ2-7; possible D gene TRBD1, 6 bases. V lost 4 bases and J lost 6, with 13 bases in between. There are 13 residues in the CDR3. Looked up from germline, CDR1 is SGHTA and CDR2 is FQGNSA. CDR3 in DNA: TGTGCCAGCAGCTCCAGGGGAGTTCCCGAGCAGTACTTC. Its translation is CASSSRGVPEQYF.

This clone occurred once. The J gene is TRBJ1-5, the V gene TRBV7-2, with 7 bases fitting TRBD1. Germline trimming cut 5 bases from V and 1 base from J; bases unmatched to any gene: 5. Germline-derived CDR1 and CDR2 are SGHTA and FQGNSA. This CDR3 comprises 15 residues. DNA of the CDR3: TGTGCCAGCAGCGTCGGGACAGAAAGCAATCAGCCCCAGCATTTT. Amino acids: CASSVGTESNQPQHF. The whole variable domain, remainder taken from reference TRBV7-2 and TRBJ1-5, is GAGVSQSPSNKVTEKGKDVELRCDPISGHTALYWYRQSLGQGLEFLIYFQGNSAPDKSGLPSDRFSAERTGGSVSTLTIQRTQQEDSAVYLCASSVGTESNQPQHFGDGTRLSIL.

V is TRBV4-1 and J is TRBJ2-7, with 10 bases fitting TRBD1. V shed 1 base, J shed 3 bases, and the junction held 6 bases outside the gene matches. The CDR3 consists of 16 residues. CDR1 and CDR2 (germline): MGHRA, YSYEKL. CDR3 in amino acids: CASSQGETGGIYEQYF. For the CDR3, the DNA is TGCGCCAGCAGCCAAGGGGAGACAGGGGGCATCTACGAGCAGTACTTC.

The J gene is TRBJ2-2, the V gene TRBV5-1; D is unresolved. This CDR3 contains 14 residues. Germline CDR1 is SGHRS and CDR2 is YFSETQ. With 0 bases removed from V and 6 bases from J, the gap between germline ends came to 9 bases. The CDR3 nucleotides read TGCGCCAGCAGCTTGGGACTCAGTGCCGGGGAGCTGTTTTTT. Translation gives CASSLGLSAGELFF.

The chain employs TRBV11-3 and TRBJ2-5, with 8 nucleotides matching TRBD2. Germline V gives CDR1 SGHNT, CDR2 YENEEA. The CDR3 is 15 amino acids. The junction had 6 bases not matched to a gene; V was cut back by 2 bases and J by 4 bases. The CDR3 nucleotides read TGTGCCAGCAGCTTACGGGCGGGGGGAGGAGAGACCCAGTACTTC. Translation gives CASSLRAGGGETQYF.

V and J are TRBV4-3 and TRBJ2-3; 14 nucleotides line up with TRBD2. Looked up from germline, CDR1 is LGHNA and CDR2 is YSLEER. The CDR3 contains 15 residues. V was clipped by 1 base and J by 6 bases; unmatched bases: 0. The CDR3 reads CASSQGTSGGDTQYF. CDR3 nucleotides: TGCGCCAGCAGCCAAGGGACTAGCGGGGGGGATACGCAGTATTTT.

This rearrangement joins TRBV6-5 to TRBJ2-1; D is possibly TRBD2 (5 bases). The CDR3 consists of 13 residues. V lost 0 bases and J lost 7, with 7 bases in between. Germline V gene sequence: CDR1 MNHEY, CDR2 SVGAGI. Here the CDR3 reads CASSYSGVNEQFF. The CDR3 DNA reads TGTGCCAGCAGTTACTCCGGGGTTAATGAGCAGTTCTTC.

The CDR3 region has the DNA TGTGCCAGCAGTGAGCCAGTCTATGGCTACACCTTC. It encodes CASSEPVYGYTF. The chain recombines TRBV25-1 with TRBJ1-2; D is unclear. This CDR3 has 12 amino acids. From germline, CDR1 is MGHDK and CDR2 SYGVNS. V lost 3 bases, J lost 4 bases, and 6 bases lay in between.